These 24 T cell receptor beta chains were sequenced from one sample in a study of shared clonotypes between healthy human individuals. Produced via immunoSEQ multiplex PCR; TCRdb's table is partial and in-frame only. Of fewer than 200,000 clones listed, just under 95% are singletons. What was sequenced was naive CD4+ T cells sorted from blood. The subset was: CD45RA+ positively selected. These receptors were collected from a woman under 40 in good health.

The chain recombines TRBV11-2 with TRBJ2-5; D unclear. The CDR3 consists of 12 residues. Germline V gene lookup returns CDR1 SGHAT and CDR2 FQNNGV. The ends were cut back, 6 bases at V and 5 bases at J, with 10 bases in the middle. CDR3 protein: CASRSPGETQYF. DNA of the CDR3: TGTGCCAGCAGGTCCCCTGGGGAGACCCAGTACTTC.

J is TRBJ1-5 and V is TRBV19, with a possible D match to TRBD1 (6 bases). The CDR3 is made up of 15 amino acids. V was clipped by 5 bases and J by 4 bases, with 15 bases between them. Germline V gene data show CDR1 as LNHDA and CDR2 as SQIVND (reference sequence). This CDR3 reads CASSGWTERNQPQHF. CDR3 nucleotides: TGTGCCAGTAGTGGATGGACAGAACGGAATCAGCCCCAGCATTTT. The complete variable domain, with remaining parts taken from reference TRBV19 and TRBJ1-5, reads DGGITQSPKYLFRKEGQNVTLSCEQNLNHDAMYWYRQDPGQGLRLIYYSQIVNDFQKGDIAEGYSVSREKKESFPLTVTSAQKNPTAFYLCASSGWTERNQPQHFGDGTRLSIL.

This chain connects TRBV6-7 to TRBJ2-6; D uncertain. TRBV6-7 is an ORF for which the function is uncertain. The CDR3 spans 18 residues. Deletions cut 5 bases from V and 5 bases from J, with 22 bases between. The CDR3 coding sequence is TGTGCCAGCAGTCTGGGCGAGCGTATACAAAGTCGGGCCAACGTCCTGACTTTC. Its protein product is CASSLGERIQSRANVLTF.

This rearrangement joins TRBV5-1 to TRBJ1-2; 11 bases fit TRBD1. Germline loops: CDR1 SGHRS, CDR2 YFSETQ. Germline trimming cut 4 bases from V and 6 bases from J; bases unmatched to any gene: 11. This CDR3 has 16 amino acids. The CDR3 coding sequence is TGCGCCAGCAGCCAGACGGGACAGGGGGACACTGATGGCTACACCTTC. Its protein is CASSQTGQGDTDGYTF.

This clone is a singleton in its sample. V and J are TRBV28 and TRBJ2-5; D possibly uses TRBD1 or TRBD2 (5 bases each). The end of the DNA is better explained by TRBJ2-7, so the J call may be wrong. The germline CDR1 and CDR2 sequences are MDHEN and SYDVKM. The CDR3 consists of 14 residues. CDR3: CATGTSTAPYEQYF. CDR3 nucleotide sequence: TGTGCCACCGGGACCTCGACAGCCCCCTACGAGCAGTACTTC.

The CDR3 DNA is TGTGCCAGTAGTAGGGTTCAGCAAGAGACCCAGTACTTC. Translated, it gives CASSRVQQETQYF. The chain is built from TRBV19 and TRBJ2-5, with D unresolved. The CDR3 totals 13 residues. V was shortened by 4 bases and J by 2 bases, with 8 bases between the two germline ends. CDR1 is LNHDA, CDR2 SQIVND, per germline (reference sequence).

This chain links TRBV10-3 with TRBJ2-7; weak D call: TRBD2 (5 bases). With 6 bases removed from V and 6 bases from J, the gap between germline ends came to 15 bases. CDR1 is ENHRY and CDR2 is SYGVKD in the germline V gene. This CDR3 is 13 amino acids long. CDR3: CAISDSDFTEQYF. CDR3 nucleotides: TGTGCCATCAGCGATAGCGACTTCACCGAGCAGTACTTC.

This clone appeared once. The genes are TRBV18 and TRBJ2-7; TRBD1 agrees at 11 bases. CDR3 size: 14 residues. V shed 5 bases, J shed 6 bases, and the junction held 6 bases outside the gene matches. Germline V CDR1 and CDR2: KGHSH, LQKENI. This chain's CDR3 is CASSTRTGGSEQYF. CDR3 nucleotide sequence: TGTGCCAGCTCAACCCGGACAGGGGGCTCCGAGCAGTACTTC.

The rearrangement links TRBV29-1 to TRBJ2-3; TRBD2 matches 10 bases. Germline V CDR1 and CDR2: SQVTM, ANQGSEA. This CDR3 has 13 residues. Trimming cost V 7 bases and J 4 bases; bases outside gene matches: 5. The CDR3 region is CSASGRMADTQYF. Written as DNA, the CDR3 is TGCAGCGCTAGCGGGAGAATGGCAGATACGCAGTATTTT.

The chain combines TRBV28 with TRBJ1-2, with 7 bases aligning to TRBD1. The V segment lost 8 bases and the J segment 7 bases; nucleotides outside the gene matches: 10. Germline V gene data show CDR1 as MDHEN and CDR2 as SYDVKM. CDR3 length: 13 residues. In DNA form, the CDR3 reads TGTGCCAGCGGCTACCCGACAGGGCTTGGCTACACCTTC. Translated: CASGYPTGLGYTF.

This CDR3 is CASTKGPEQYF. CDR3 sequence (DNA): TGTGCCAGCACCAAGGGGCCCGAGCAGTACTTC. V usage is TRBV6-5 and J usage is TRBJ2-7; possibly TRBD1 for D (5 bases). The V gene's germline CDR1 is MNHEY and CDR2 SVGAGI. The CDR3 is 11 residues long. V was cut by 7 bases and J by 6 bases, with 10 bases left in between.

J is TRBJ2-1 and V is TRBV5-1; D not certain. There are 14 residues in the CDR3. Per the germline V gene, CDR1 is SGHRS and CDR2 is YFSETQ. Trimming stripped 2 bases from V and 3 bases from J, with 9 bases between. Here the CDR3 reads CASSFSQLYNEQFF. The CDR3 region has the DNA TGCGCCAGCAGCTTTTCCCAACTCTACAATGAGCAGTTCTTC.

The chain joins TRBV7-8 to TRBJ1-5; 10 bases agree with TRBD1. Per germline, CDR1 SGHVS and CDR2 FQNEAQ. This CDR3 is built from 15 residues. V shed 5 bases and J 3 bases; nucleotides not matched to a gene: 4. Here the CDR3 reads CASSPGQGDNQPQHF. The CDR3 DNA reads as TGTGCCAGCAGCCCCGGACAGGGGGACAATCAGCCCCAGCATTTT.

V gene TRBV29-1 combines with J gene TRBJ2-1; TRBD2 aligns across 10 bases. The CDR3 totals 17 residues. Germline V lookup: CDR1 SQVTM, CDR2 ANQGSEA. The V and J ends lost 2 bases and 8 bases, in that order; junction bases with no gene match: 15. CDR3 amino acids: CSVEIWVAGGLIDEQFF. In DNA, the CDR3 is TGCAGCGTTGAAATTTGGGTAGCGGGAGGTCTCATCGATGAGCAGTTCTTC.

This clone was found a few times. The V gene is TRBV30, the J gene TRBJ2-7; no clear D gene. Germline V gives CDR1 GTSNPN, CDR2 SVGIG (reference sequence). This CDR3 contains 12 residues. V was pared by 2 bases and J by 1 base, with 6 bases between. The CDR3, as DNA: TGTGCCTGGAGTCTGAATTCCTACGAGCAGTACTTC. Amino acid sequence: CAWSLNSYEQYF.

In DNA form, the CDR3 reads TGTGCCAGCAGCAAAGGACAGGCAAATCCTACCTACGAGCAGTACTTC. Translating it yields CASSKGQANPTYEQYF. The J gene is TRBJ2-7, the V gene TRBV21-1; the DNA was not used to check the table's D call, TRBD1. TRBV21-1 is noted as a pseudogene. This CDR3 has 16 residues.

J is TRBJ2-5 and V is TRBV4-2, with 7 positions matching TRBD2. The J call is doubtful: the DNA matches TRBJ2-7 better. CDR1 is LGHNA, CDR2 YNFKEQ, per germline. The CDR3 totals 16 residues. This CDR3 reads CASSQDSSGTIYEQYF. CDR3 bases: TGTGCCAGCAGCCAAGATTCAAGCGGGACGATCTACGAGCAGTACTTC.

This clone was found once. The chain has TRBV7-2 and TRBJ2-5; 7 bases line up with TRBD2. With 6 bases clipped from V and 11 bases from J, the junction kept 12 bases outside the gene matches. The CDR3 length is 13 residues. Germline V lookup: CDR1 SGHTA, CDR2 FQGNSA. The CDR3 region is CASRTSSSGEQYF. The DNA of the CDR3 is TGTGCCAGCAGGACTAGCAGTTCTGGGGAGCAGTACTTC.

The V gene is TRBV18, the J gene TRBJ2-5, with TRBD2 identical over 14 bases. Germline loops: CDR1 KGHSH, CDR2 LQKENI. CDR3 length: 17 amino acids. Unmatched junction bases numbered 7, after V lost 4 bases and J lost 3 bases. The CDR3 nucleotides are TGTGCCAGCTCACACGGGACTAGCGGGAGAGGAAAAGAGACCCAGTACTTC. It specifies CASSHGTSGRGKETQYF. The variable domain in full, with the rest retrieved from reference TRBV18 and TRBJ2-5, is NAGVMQNPRHLVRRRGQEARLRCSPMKGHSHVYWYRQLPEEGLKFMVYLQKENIIDESGMPKERFSAEFPKEGPSILRIQQVVRGDSAAYFCASSHGTSGRGKETQYFGPGTRLLVL.

CDR3 residues: CASRLEGSSTDTQYF. In DNA form, the CDR3 reads TGTGCCAGTCGTCTCGAGGGATCAAGCACAGATACGCAGTATTTT. The V gene is TRBV19, the J gene TRBJ2-3; a possible D gene is TRBD2 (5 bases). The CDR3 totals 15 residues. Germline CDR1 is LNHDA and CDR2 is SQIVND (reference sequence). V shed 8 bases and J shed 0 bases, with 15 bases lying between them.

This rearrangement joins TRBV28 to TRBJ1-2, with TRBD1 as a possible D gene (5 bases). Per germline, CDR1 MDHEN and CDR2 SYDVKM. Between the trimmed V and J ends, which lost 5 bases and 2 bases, there was a span of 15 bases. The CDR3 extends over 15 amino acids. CDR3: CASSLTGTGNYGYTF. CDR3 bases: TGTGCCAGCAGTCTAACCGGGACGGGAAACTATGGCTACACCTTC.

The chain has TRBV5-1 and TRBJ2-7, with D maybe TRBD2 (5 bases). This CDR3 contains 13 residues. The ends were cut back, 4 bases at V and 4 bases at J, with 12 bases in the middle. Per germline, CDR1 SGHRS and CDR2 YFSETQ. CDR3 protein: CASSPGMAYEQYF. The CDR3 DNA follows: TGCGCCAGCAGCCCGGGGATGGCTTACGAGCAGTACTTC. The variable domain in full, completed from reference TRBV5-1 and TRBJ2-7, reads KAGVTQTPRYLIKTRGQQVTLSCSPISGHRSVSWYQQTPGQGLQFLFEYFSETQRNKGNFPGRFSGRQFSNSRSEMNVSTLELGDSALYLCASSPGMAYEQYFGPGTRLTVT.

This chain joins TRBV5-1 and TRBJ2-7; tentatively, D is TRBD2 (6 bases). The V gene lost 0 bases and the J gene lost 2 bases, with 9 bases spanning the gap. This CDR3 is 14 amino acids long. Germline V gene lookup returns CDR1 SGHRS and CDR2 YFSETQ. The CDR3 nucleotides are TGCGCCAGCAGCTTGGGAGGCGGGACCTACGAGCAGTACTTC. This translates into CASSLGGGTYEQYF.

The rearrangement uses TRBV6-5 and TRBJ2-5; 7 bases fit TRBD2. The tail of the sequence fits TRBJ2-7 better, so the J call may be wrong. Per germline, CDR1 MNHEY and CDR2 SVGAGI. The CDR3 length is 14 residues. The CDR3 protein is CASSNVMREGEQYF. As DNA, the CDR3 is TGTGCCAGCAGTAACGTAATGAGGGAGGGCGAGCAGTACTTC.